These 17 T cell receptor beta chains originate from one sample sequenced in a study of blood T cells in healthy people across ages (dated by TCRdb to between 2015 and 2017). Preparation of the library involved 5' RACE. Sequencing took place on an Illumina HiSeq 2500. A second PCR of about 6 to 11 cycles was performed with a sample-barcoded 5' primer and a J-beta primer mix. In TCRdb, the public reads were trimmed at Q25 with fastp and aligned with MiXCR, with productive beta chains retained. Every entry covers one CDR3 protein and lists the most common genes and DNA from its rows. This sample holds 700,000 to 1,000,000 distinct CDR3 sequences; roughly 44% were observed only once. Roughly 19% of the sample lies in the top ten. The material sequenced was blood. Source of these receptors: a man aged 55 to 70 in good health.

The chain has TRBV2 and TRBJ1-4; 8 bases line up with TRBD1. This CDR3 contains 14 residues. Germline lookup yields CDR1 SNHLY and CDR2 FYNNEI. V trimming: 4 bases; J trimming: 10 bases; junction bases outside the gene matches: 8. CDR3 sequence reads: CASSVRTGKGKLFF. The CDR3 DNA follows: TGTGCCAGCAGTGTCCGGACAGGGAAGGGAAAACTGTTTTTT.

This clonotype has ten or more counts. This rearrangement joins TRBV7-2 to TRBJ2-5, with D possibly TRBD2 on 6 matching bases. The CDR3 contains 14 residues. Trimming took 1 base from V and 5 from J, leaving 11 bases between them. Germline V lookup: CDR1 SGHTA, CDR2 FQGNSA. DNA of the CDR3: TGTGCCAGCAGCTTAGTGACTAGTCAGGAGACCCAGTACTTC. The encoded protein is CASSLVTSQETQYF.

The rearrangement uses TRBV15 and TRBJ1-2; D remains ambiguous. This CDR3 has 15 amino acids. The V end was cut by 0 bases, the J end by 3 bases, with 11 bases between. Germline V gives CDR1 LNHNV, CDR2 YYDKDF (reference sequence). The CDR3 nucleotides are TGTGCCACCAGCAGAGAGCCAGGCTTGGACTATGGCTACACCTTC. Its protein is CATSREPGLDYGYTF.

A word on this clonotype: One end of the junction fails to match germline, which may point to a read error. The CDR3 sequence is CASSYSQKLPNSPLHF. DNA of the CDR3: TGTGCCAGCAGTTACTCCCAAAAACTCCCTAATTCGCCCCTCCACTTT. The chain joins TRBV6-5 to TRBJ1-6, with D unclear. This CDR3 comprises 16 residues. CDR1 MNHEY and CDR2 SVGAGI come from the germline V gene.

About this clonotype: At one end the junction does not follow the germline gene, possibly because of a read error. V gene TRBV4-3 combines with J gene TRBJ2-1, with 9 bases fitting TRBD2. Per the germline V gene, CDR1 is LGHNA and CDR2 is YSLEER. CDR3 length: 17 residues. Here the CDR3 reads CASNQESGTSPNNEQFF. CDR3 in DNA: TGCGCCAGCAACCAAGAGTCCGGGACTAGCCCAAACAATGAGCAGTTCTTC.

As to this clonotype: A much more abundant neighbour one base away suggests this may be a read error. The gene calls are TRBV7-2 and TRBJ2-1, with 9 bases that match TRBD2. This CDR3 has 13 amino acids. Germline CDR1 and CDR2: SGHTA and FQGNSA. With 5 bases clipped from V and 8 bases from J, the junction kept 4 bases outside the gene matches. The chain's CDR3 is CASSRGGADEQFF. The DNA of the CDR3 is TGTGCCAGCAGCCGCGGGGGGGCCGATGAGCAGTTCTTC.

The rearrangement uses TRBV20-1 and TRBJ2-4; tentative D call: TRBD1 (5 bases). The end of the DNA is better explained by TRBJ2-7, so the J call may be wrong. Germline-derived CDR1 and CDR2 are DFQATT and SNEGSKA (reference sequence). The CDR3 spans 14 residues. CDR3 nucleotide sequence: TGCAGTGTTAGTATCGGGCAGGGTGAAGGCGAGCAGTACTTC. This encodes CSVSIGQGEGEQYF.

This clonotype was detected once. The V and J genes are TRBV6-2 or TRBV6-3 and TRBJ1-5; tentative D call: TRBD1 (5 bases). CDR1 is MNHEY and CDR2 is SVGEGT in the germline V gene. The CDR3 length is 14 residues. Deletions cut 4 bases from V and 3 bases from J, with 10 bases between. The CDR3, as DNA: TGTGCCAGCAGTTTTCCGGGACCCAATCAGCCCCAGCATTTT. Protein sequence: CASSFPGPNQPQHF.

This clonotype showed up just a few times. The rearrangement joins TRBV20-1 to TRBJ2-5, with D possibly being TRBD1 (6 bases). From germline, CDR1 is DFQATT and CDR2 SNEGSKA (reference sequence). The CDR3 is 15 amino acids. The V end lost 5 bases, the J end lost 4 bases, and 20 bases lay between the germline ends. The CDR3 here is CSAPRTGTQGETQYF. The CDR3 coding sequence is TGCAGTGCTCCACGCACAGGGACCCAAGGAGAGACCCAGTACTTC.

CDR3 bases: TGTGCCACCAGCAGAGATCTCGGGACAGAGGATTCACCCCTCCACTTT. Protein product: CATSRDLGTEDSPLHF. The chain has TRBV15 and TRBJ1-6, with 7 positions matching TRBD1. This CDR3 region has 16 residues. Losses at the gene ends were 0 bases for V and 8 bases for J; bases not matched to a gene: 7. Germline V CDR1 and CDR2: LNHNV, YYDKDF (reference sequence). Based on the CDR3 plus reference TRBV15 and TRBJ1-6, the full variable domain is DAMVIQNPRYQVTQFGKPVTLSCSQTLNHNVMYWYQQKSSQAPKLLFHYYDKDFNNEADTPDNFQSRRPNTSFCFLDIRSPGLGDTAMYLCATSRDLGTEDSPLHFGNGTRLTVT.

The genes are TRBV9 and TRBJ2-7; no firm D call. The CDR3 totals 13 residues. Germline V CDR1 and CDR2: SGDLS, YYNGEE. The germline V and J ends were trimmed by 0 bases and 6 bases, with 10 bases remaining between them. CDR3 sequence (DNA): TGTGCCAGCAGCGTAGATCAGTTTGGCGAGCAGTACTTC. Protein product: CASSVDQFGEQYF.

This clonotype occurred a few times. The V gene is TRBV10-3, the J gene TRBJ1-2, with 11 bases lining up with TRBD1. After removal of 5 bases from V and 3 bases from J, the junction contained 11 bases not matched to a gene. This CDR3 is 17 amino acids long. The germline V gene has CDR1 ENHRY and CDR2 SYGVKD. DNA of the CDR3: TGTGCCATCAGTTCCGATTTAGGGGGACAGGGGGACTATGGCTACACCTTC. It encodes CAISSDLGGQGDYGYTF.

The chain uses TRBV7-9 and TRBJ2-1; TRBD2 might be the D (7 bases). This CDR3 has 17 residues. Germline values: CDR1 SEHNR, CDR2 FQNEAQ (reference sequence). V was clipped by 5 bases and J by 9 bases, with 26 bases between them. The CDR3 spells CASSPWGEGGLSGEQFF. In DNA form, the CDR3 reads TGTGCCAGCAGCCCCTGGGGGGAGGGGGGGTTGAGTGGTGAGCAGTTCTTC.

At least ten counts were recorded for this clonotype. The J gene is TRBJ1-6, the V gene TRBV7-2; D possibly corresponds to TRBD1 (5 bases). The CDR3 contains 14 residues. Trimming shortened V by 1 base and J by 8 bases, and 9 bases separated the two germline ends. Germline CDR1 SGHTA, CDR2 FQGNSA. This CDR3 is CASSLGDLDSPLHF. Written as DNA, the CDR3 is TGTGCCAGCAGCTTAGGGGACTTAGATTCACCCCTCCACTTT.

V usage is TRBV7-9 and J usage is TRBJ2-7; 9 bases fit TRBD1. In germline, CDR1 is SEHNR, CDR2 FQNEAQ (reference sequence). The CDR3 extends over 15 amino acids. Trimming at V came to 5 bases and at J to 6 bases, leaving 11 bases not matched to a gene. The chain's CDR3 is CASSRGTGKGSEQYF. The CDR3 DNA reads as TGTGCCAGCAGCCGCGGGACAGGGAAGGGTTCCGAGCAGTACTTC.

This sequence joins TRBV12-3 or TRBV12-4 and TRBJ1-2, with 8 bases that match TRBD1. This CDR3 has 12 amino acids. J gave up 6 bases and V 8 bases, and 5 bases lay outside the gene matches. The CDR3 DNA is TGTGCCAGCTCCACAGGGGGGGATGGCTACACCTTC. This translates into CASSTGGDGYTF.

This clonotype was seen a handful of times. The chain carries TRBV7-2 and TRBJ2-1, with 9 bases matching TRBD2. CDR3 length equals 20 residues. Trimming cost V 0 bases and J 0 bases; bases outside gene matches: 12. Germline CDR1 is SGHTA and CDR2 is FQGNSA. CDR3 DNA sequence: TGTGCCAGCAGCTTAGCGGTTAGCGGGGGACAGAGAAGCTCCTACAATGAGCAGTTCTTC. This sequence encodes CASSLAVSGGQRSSYNEQFF.